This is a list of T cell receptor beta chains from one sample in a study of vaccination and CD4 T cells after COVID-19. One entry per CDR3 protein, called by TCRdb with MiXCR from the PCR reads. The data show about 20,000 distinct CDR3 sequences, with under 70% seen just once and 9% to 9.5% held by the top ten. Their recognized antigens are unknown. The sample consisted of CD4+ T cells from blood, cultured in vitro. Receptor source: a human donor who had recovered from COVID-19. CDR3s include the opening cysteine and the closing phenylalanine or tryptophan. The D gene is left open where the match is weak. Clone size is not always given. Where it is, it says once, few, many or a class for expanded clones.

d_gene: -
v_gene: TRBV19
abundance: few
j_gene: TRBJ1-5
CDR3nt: TGTGCCAGTAGTCCGAGACAGAGCAATCAGCCCCAGCATTTT
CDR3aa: CASSPRQSNQPQHF

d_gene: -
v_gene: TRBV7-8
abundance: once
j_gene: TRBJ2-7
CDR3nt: TGTGCCAGCAGCTCCGTCTACGAGCAGTACTTC
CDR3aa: CASSSVYEQYF

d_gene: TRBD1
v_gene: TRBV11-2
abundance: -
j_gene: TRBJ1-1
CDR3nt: TGTGCCAGCAGCCCAACAGGGGAATCCACTGAAGCTTTCTTT
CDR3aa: CASSPTGESTEAFF

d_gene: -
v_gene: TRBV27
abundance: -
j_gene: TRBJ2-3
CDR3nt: TGTGCCACTCAGACCCGCTGGGGCCGCACAGATACGCAGTATTTT
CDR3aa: CATQTRWGRTDTQYF

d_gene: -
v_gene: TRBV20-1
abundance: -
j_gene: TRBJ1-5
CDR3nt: TGCAGTGCTAGTATCGGGGGATGGCAGCCCCAGCATTTT
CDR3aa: CSASIGGWQPQHF

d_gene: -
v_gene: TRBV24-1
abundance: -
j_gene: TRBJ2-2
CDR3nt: TGTGCCACCCGTAGCGGTCGAGGACTCTCAACAAGCGGGGAGCTGTTTTTT
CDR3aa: CATRSGRGLSTSGELFF

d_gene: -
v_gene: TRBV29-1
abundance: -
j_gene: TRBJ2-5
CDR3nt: TGCAGCTCCTTACTAAAGTACCAAGAGACCCAGTACTTC
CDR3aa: CSSLLKYQETQYF

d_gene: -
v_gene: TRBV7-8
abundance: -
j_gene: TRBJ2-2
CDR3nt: TGTGCCATCAGCTTAGCTAGCAACACCGGGGAGCTGTTTTTT
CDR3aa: CAISLASNTGELFF

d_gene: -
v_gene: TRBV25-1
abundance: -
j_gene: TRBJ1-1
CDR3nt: TGTGCCACCATGAACATGAACACTGAAGCTTTCTTT
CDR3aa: CATMNMNTEAFF

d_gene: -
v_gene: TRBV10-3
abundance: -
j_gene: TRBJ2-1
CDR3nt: TGTGCCATCAAACCACGGGACGGCTTCAGAGGGCAGTTCTTC
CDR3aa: CAIKPRDGFRGQFF

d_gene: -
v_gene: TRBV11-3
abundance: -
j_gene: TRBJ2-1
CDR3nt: TGTGCCAGCACCCGCAAGACTCCTACCTCCTACAATGAGCAGTTCTTC
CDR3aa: CASTRKTPTSYNEQFF

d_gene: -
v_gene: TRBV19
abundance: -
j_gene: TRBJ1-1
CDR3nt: TGTGCCAGTACCGCACTGACAGGTCGGAACACTGAAGCTTTCTTT
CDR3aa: CASTALTGRNTEAFF

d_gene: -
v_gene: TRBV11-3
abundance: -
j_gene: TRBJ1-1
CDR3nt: TGTGCCAGCAGCTCCGGGGGTTACACTGAAGCTTTCTTT
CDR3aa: CASSSGGYTEAFF

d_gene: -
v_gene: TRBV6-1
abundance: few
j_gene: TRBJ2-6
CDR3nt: TGTGCCAGCAGTGAAGAGGCGGCTGGGGCCAACGTCCTGACTTTC
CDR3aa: CASSEEAAGANVLTF

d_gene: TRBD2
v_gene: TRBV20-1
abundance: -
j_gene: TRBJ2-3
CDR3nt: TGCAGTGCTCGGCTAGCGGGGGCGGTGGCGCAGTATTTT
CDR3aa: CSARLAGAVAQYF

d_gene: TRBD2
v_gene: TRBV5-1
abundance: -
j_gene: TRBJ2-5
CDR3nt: TGCGCCAGCGGTCTGGGGACTAGCGGGTCCCAAGAGACCCAGTACTTC
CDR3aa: CASGLGTSGSQETQYF

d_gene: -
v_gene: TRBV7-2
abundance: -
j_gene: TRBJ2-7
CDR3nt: TGTGCCAGCAGCTTAGAACGACGGGGGCCGTACGAGCAGTACTTC
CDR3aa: CASSLERRGPYEQYF

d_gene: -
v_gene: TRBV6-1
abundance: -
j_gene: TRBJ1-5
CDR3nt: TGTGCCAGCAGTGAAGGGATGGGATTCGGCAATCAGCCCCAGCATTTT
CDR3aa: CASSEGMGFGNQPQHF

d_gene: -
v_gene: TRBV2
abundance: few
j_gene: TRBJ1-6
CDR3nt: TGTGCCAGCAGTGAAGACAGGTCTCTCCACTTT
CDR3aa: CASSEDRSLHF

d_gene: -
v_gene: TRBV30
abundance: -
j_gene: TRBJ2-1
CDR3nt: TGTGCCTGGACCTTCGAGCGGTCTCAGTTCTTC
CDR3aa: CAWTFERSQFF

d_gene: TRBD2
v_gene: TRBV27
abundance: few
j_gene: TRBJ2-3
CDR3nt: TGTGCCAGCAGTCCCGAGGGAGAGAGGCTAGCGGGAGGTAGCACAGATACGCAGTATTTT
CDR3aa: CASSPEGERLAGGSTDTQYF

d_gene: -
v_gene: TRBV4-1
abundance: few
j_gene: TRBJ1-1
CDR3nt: TGCGCCAGCAGCCAAGTTCCCGCACGGGCGAGGAAGGGCCACACTGAAGCTTTCTTT
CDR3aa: CASSQVPARARKGHTEAFF

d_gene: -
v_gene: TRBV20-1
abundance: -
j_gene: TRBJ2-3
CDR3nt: TGCAGTGCCGGGATAGACACAGATACGCAGTATTTT
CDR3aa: CSAGIDTDTQYF

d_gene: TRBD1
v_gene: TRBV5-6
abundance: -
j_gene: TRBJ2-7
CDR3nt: TGTGCCAGCAGCATCCGGGACAGATACGAGCAGTACTTC
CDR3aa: CASSIRDRYEQYF

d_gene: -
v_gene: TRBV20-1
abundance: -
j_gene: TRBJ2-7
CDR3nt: TGCAGTGCTAGAAATGTCCGTTACGAGCAGTACTTC
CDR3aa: CSARNVRYEQYF

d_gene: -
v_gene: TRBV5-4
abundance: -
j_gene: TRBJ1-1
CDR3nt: TGTGCCAGCAGCGTAGGGACTCCGTTTAAGAACACTGAAGCTTTCTTT
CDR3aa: CASSVGTPFKNTEAFF

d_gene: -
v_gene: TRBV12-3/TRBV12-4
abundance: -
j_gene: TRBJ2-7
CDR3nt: TGTGCCAGTAGGGTGGGGCACGACTCCTACGAGCAGTACTTC
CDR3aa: CASRVGHDSYEQYF

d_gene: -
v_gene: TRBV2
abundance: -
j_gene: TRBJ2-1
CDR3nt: TGTGCCAGCAGTGAGGAAGCCCTGGGGCACAATGAGCAGTTCTTC
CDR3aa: CASSEEALGHNEQFF

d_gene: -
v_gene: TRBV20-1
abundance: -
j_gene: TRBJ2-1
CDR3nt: TGCAGTGCCCTCCTACAGAACATCCATGAGCAGTTCTTC
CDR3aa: CSALLQNIHEQFF

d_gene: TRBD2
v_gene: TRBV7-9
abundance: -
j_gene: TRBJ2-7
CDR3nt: TGTGCCAGCAGCTGGAGCGGGGGTAGCTCCTACGAGCAGTACTTC
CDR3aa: CASSWSGGSSYEQYF

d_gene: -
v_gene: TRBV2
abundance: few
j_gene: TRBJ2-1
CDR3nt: TGTGCCAGCAGTGTCAGGCTGGGCCCGTACAATGAGCAGTTCTTC
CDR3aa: CASSVRLGPYNEQFF

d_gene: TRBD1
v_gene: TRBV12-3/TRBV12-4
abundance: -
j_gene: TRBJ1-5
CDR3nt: TGTGCCAGCAGTACCACAGGGGGCGGAATCCAGCCCCAGCATTTT
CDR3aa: CASSTTGGGIQPQHF

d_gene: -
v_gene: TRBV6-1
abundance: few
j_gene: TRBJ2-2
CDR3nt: TGTGCCAGCAGTGGGGACCTCAGCACCGGGGAGCTGTTTTTT
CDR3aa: CASSGDLSTGELFF

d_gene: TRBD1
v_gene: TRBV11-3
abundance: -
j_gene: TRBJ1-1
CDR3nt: TGTGCCAGCATCGGGACAGGGATCACTGAAGCTTTCTTT
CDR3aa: CASIGTGITEAFF

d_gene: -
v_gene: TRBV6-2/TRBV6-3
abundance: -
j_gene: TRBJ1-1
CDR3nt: TGTGCCAGCAGTTACTCGGCCACAGGGAGGACTGAAGCTTTCTTT
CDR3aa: CASSYSATGRTEAFF

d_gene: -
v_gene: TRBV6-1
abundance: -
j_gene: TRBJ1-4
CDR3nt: TGTGCCAGCAGGGGTACAGCGGGAGAAAAACTGTTTTTT
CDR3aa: CASRGTAGEKLFF

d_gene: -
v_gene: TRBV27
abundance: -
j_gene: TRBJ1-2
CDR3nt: TGTGCCAGCAGTTTATCCCTCGACTATGGCTACACCTTC
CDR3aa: CASSLSLDYGYTF

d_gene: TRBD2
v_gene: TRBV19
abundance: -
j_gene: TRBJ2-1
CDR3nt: TGTGCCAGTAGTCCCCCAATGGCCATGGGGGGAGGGCCGTTTTCACACGGCCATGAGCAGTTCTTC
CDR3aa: CASSPPMAMGGGPFSHGHEQFF

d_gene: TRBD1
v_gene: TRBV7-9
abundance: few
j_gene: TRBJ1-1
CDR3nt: TGTGCCAGCAGCTTCCTTGAGACAGGGGGCTTATTATGGACTGAAGCTTTCTTT
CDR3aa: CASSFLETGGLLWTEAFF

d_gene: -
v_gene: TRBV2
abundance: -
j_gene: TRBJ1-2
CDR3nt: TGTGCCAGTTGGGGGCAGGGACGCTACACCTTC
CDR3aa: CASWGQGRYTF

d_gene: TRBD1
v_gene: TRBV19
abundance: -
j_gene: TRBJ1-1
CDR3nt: TGTGCCAGTAGTACCGGGACAGGGTTGACGAACACTGAAGCTTTCTTT
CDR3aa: CASSTGTGLTNTEAFF

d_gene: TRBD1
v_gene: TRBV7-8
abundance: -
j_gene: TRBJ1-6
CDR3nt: TGTGCCAGCAGCTTGGACAGGATCAATTCACCCCTCCACTTT
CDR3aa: CASSLDRINSPLHF

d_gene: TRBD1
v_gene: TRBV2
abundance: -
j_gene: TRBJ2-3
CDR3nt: TGTGCCAGCAGCCGTGGGACAGTCACAGATACGCAGTATTTT
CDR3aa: CASSRGTVTDTQYF

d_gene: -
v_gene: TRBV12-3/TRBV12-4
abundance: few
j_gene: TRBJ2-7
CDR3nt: TGTGCCAGCAGTTTCGGCAGGGTGGGGTACTACGAGCAGTACTTC
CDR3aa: CASSFGRVGYYEQYF

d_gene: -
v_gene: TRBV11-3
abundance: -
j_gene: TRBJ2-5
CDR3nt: TGTGCCAGCAGCTTTTTCAAGGGGTTAGGAGAGACACAGTACTTC
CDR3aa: CASSFFKGLGETQYF

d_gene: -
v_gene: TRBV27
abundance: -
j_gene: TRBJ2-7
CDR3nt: TGTGCCAGCAGCTTTCGGGGGAATCAGCAGTACTTC
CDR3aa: CASSFRGNQQYF